The present TCR beta chain was sequenced within a study of blood T cell repertoires in COVID-19. Looking at the study overall: Researchers got acute and convalescent COVID-19 samples from the United States, Italy and Spain. PBMCs, B-cell-depleted T cells, or T cells were the source of the cDNA or gDNA that made up the material.

Authors' analysis steps: Reference gene primer amplification yielded estimated nucleated cell counts. Assay used: immunoSEQ multiplex PCR; TCRdb lists only in-frame clones, some missing. V and J calls and clone size are those listed in that table; D and trimming were worked out from the DNA. The profile shows about 100,000 clones, about nine tenths of them singletons. Trimming took 3 bases from V and 0 from J, leaving 12 bases between them. The CDR3 contains 16 residues. Germline-derived CDR1 and CDR2 are MDHEN and SYDVKM. Sequenced input: peripheral blood. The sequence was obtained from a man aged 45 to 65 with acute or convalescent COVID-19. The rearrangement links TRBV28 to TRBJ2-4, with a weak D call TRBD1 (6 bases). The CDR3 region is CASSFRGSSAKNIQYF. In nucleotides, the CDR3 is TGTGCCAGCAGTTTCAGGGGTTCTTCAGCCAAAAACATTCAGTACTTC.